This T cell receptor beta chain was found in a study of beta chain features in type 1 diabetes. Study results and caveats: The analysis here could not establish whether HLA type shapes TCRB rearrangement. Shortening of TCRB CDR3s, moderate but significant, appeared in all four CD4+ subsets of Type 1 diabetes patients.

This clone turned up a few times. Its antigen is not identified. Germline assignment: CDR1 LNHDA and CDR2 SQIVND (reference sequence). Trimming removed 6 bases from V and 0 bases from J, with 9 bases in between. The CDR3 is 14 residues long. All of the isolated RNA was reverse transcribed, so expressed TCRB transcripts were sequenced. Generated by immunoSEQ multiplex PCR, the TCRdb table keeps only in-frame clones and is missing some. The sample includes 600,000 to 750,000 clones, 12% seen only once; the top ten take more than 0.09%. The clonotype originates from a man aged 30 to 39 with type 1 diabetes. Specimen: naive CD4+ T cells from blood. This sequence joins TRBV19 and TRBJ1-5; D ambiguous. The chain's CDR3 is CASRLGYSNQPQHF. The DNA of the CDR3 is TGTGCCAGTAGGCTCGGTTATAGCAATCAGCCCCAGCATTTT.